This is a list of T cell receptor beta chains from one sample in a study of T-cell reconstitution after alpha-beta-depleted transplantation in children. TCRdb processed the PCR reads anew with MiXCR; each CDR3 protein has one entry. Of about 130,000 distinct CDR3 sequences in the sample, more than 9.5% were seen once. Here the sequenced sample was PBMCs, mostly from graft donor cells, taken 180 days after TCRalphabeta/CD19-depleted stem cell transplant. All receptors derive from a girl less than two years old who had a stem cell transplant for combined immunodeficiency, so the T cells may come from the graft donor. Each CDR3 is given with its conserved first and last residue. A D gene is named only where the DNA matches it firmly. Where a row states a size, it is once, few, many or the class of an expanded clone; other rows omit it.

j_gene: TRBJ2-3; d_gene: TRBD2; abundance: .; v_gene: TRBV11-2; CDR3aa: CASSLRTSGGAIPIVTDTQYF; CDR3nt: TGTGCCAGCAGCTTACGGACTAGCGGGGGGGCTATACCAATTGTCACAGATACGCAGTATTTT
j_gene: TRBJ2-3; d_gene: .; abundance: few; v_gene: TRBV18; CDR3aa: CASSPRRWVDTQYF; CDR3nt: TGTGCCAGCTCACCAAGGCGATGGGTGGATACGCAGTATTTT
j_gene: TRBJ2-5; d_gene: .; abundance: few; v_gene: TRBV3-1; CDR3aa: CASSQEGGRESRPQETQYF; CDR3nt: TGTGCCAGCAGCCAAGAGGGTGGCAGGGAATCCCGCCCCCAAGAGACCCAGTACTTC
j_gene: TRBJ2-1; d_gene: TRBD2; abundance: .; v_gene: TRBV12-5; CDR3aa: CASGGGLAPYNEQFF; CDR3nt: TGTGCTAGTGGCGGGGGACTAGCGCCTTACAATGAGCAGTTCTTC
j_gene: TRBJ2-3; d_gene: .; abundance: .; v_gene: TRBV5-5; CDR3aa: CASSLAPATGTQYF; CDR3nt: TGTGCCAGCAGCTTGGCTCCAGCCACAGGTACGCAGTATTTT
j_gene: TRBJ2-3; d_gene: .; abundance: many; v_gene: TRBV24-1; CDR3aa: CATSDSGQITDTQYF; CDR3nt: TGTGCCACCAGTGATTCCGGGCAGATCACAGATACGCAGTATTTT
j_gene: TRBJ2-3; d_gene: TRBD2; abundance: .; v_gene: TRBV5-5; CDR3aa: CASSFELAGPADTQYF; CDR3nt: TGTGCCAGCAGCTTCGAGCTAGCGGGACCCGCAGATACGCAGTATTTT
j_gene: TRBJ2-4; d_gene: TRBD1; abundance: .; v_gene: TRBV10-3; CDR3aa: CAISGPGTGRNIQYF; CDR3nt: TGTGCCATCAGTGGCCCCGGGACAGGGAGGAACATTCAGTACTTC
j_gene: TRBJ2-3; d_gene: TRBD2; abundance: .; v_gene: TRBV10-3; CDR3aa: CAITQTSLTDTQYF; CDR3nt: TGTGCCATCACCCAGACTAGCCTCACAGATACGCAGTATTTT
j_gene: TRBJ1-1; d_gene: TRBD1; abundance: .; v_gene: TRBV29-1; CDR3aa: CSVRGQAYMNTEAFF; CDR3nt: TGCAGCGTTCGCGGACAGGCCTATATGAACACTGAAGCTTTCTTT
j_gene: TRBJ1-1; d_gene: .; abundance: once; v_gene: TRBV29-1; CDR3aa: CSVVPDWTEAFF; CDR3nt: TGCAGCGTCGTCCCGGACTGGACTGAAGCTTTCTTT
j_gene: TRBJ2-1; d_gene: TRBD2; abundance: few; v_gene: TRBV12-3/TRBV12-4; CDR3aa: CASSLNGGSYNEQFF; CDR3nt: TGTGCCAGCAGTTTAAACGGGGGGTCCTACAATGAGCAGTTCTTC
j_gene: TRBJ1-1; d_gene: TRBD1; abundance: many; v_gene: TRBV29-1; CDR3aa: CSGGTVEAFF; CDR3nt: TGCAGCGGTGGGACAGTCGAAGCTTTCTTT
j_gene: TRBJ1-5; d_gene: .; abundance: .; v_gene: TRBV12-3/TRBV12-4; CDR3aa: CASSPRRYSDQPQHF; CDR3nt: TGTGCCAGCAGTCCCCGGCGGTACAGCGATCAGCCCCAGCATTTT
j_gene: TRBJ2-3; d_gene: .; abundance: few; v_gene: TRBV5-1; CDR3aa: CASQTQRFTDTQYF; CDR3nt: TGCGCCAGCCAGACTCAACGCTTCACAGATACGCAGTATTTT
j_gene: TRBJ1-5; d_gene: .; abundance: few; v_gene: TRBV12-3/TRBV12-4; CDR3aa: CASSLQGARQPQHF; CDR3nt: TGTGCCAGCAGTTTACAAGGCGCGAGGCAGCCCCAGCATTTT
j_gene: TRBJ2-6; d_gene: TRBD1; abundance: few; v_gene: TRBV12-3/TRBV12-4; CDR3aa: CASTLDRWSSGANVLTF; CDR3nt: TGTGCCAGCACCCTGGACAGGTGGAGCTCTGGGGCCAACGTCCTGACTTTC
j_gene: TRBJ2-7; d_gene: .; abundance: .; v_gene: TRBV6-2/TRBV6-3; CDR3aa: CASSSGNPYEQYF; CDR3nt: TGTGCCAGCAGTTCAGGGAACCCCTACGAGCAGTACTTC
j_gene: TRBJ1-2; d_gene: .; abundance: few; v_gene: TRBV12-3/TRBV12-4; CDR3aa: CASSLGGTNLYGWTF; CDR3nt: TGTGCCAGCAGTTTAGGCGGGACAAACCTCTATGGCTGGACCTTC
j_gene: TRBJ2-7; d_gene: TRBD2; abundance: .; v_gene: TRBV4-3; CDR3aa: CASSQGPSGSYEQYF; CDR3nt: TGCGCCAGCAGCCAAGGGCCTAGCGGCTCCTACGAGCAGTACTTC
j_gene: TRBJ1-4; d_gene: .; abundance: many; v_gene: TRBV20-1; CDR3aa: CSASDSSLKLFF; CDR3nt: TGCAGTGCTAGTGACAGCTCGTTAAAACTGTTTTTT
j_gene: TRBJ2-3; d_gene: TRBD2; abundance: few; v_gene: TRBV7-6; CDR3aa: CASSRGLAGPDTQYF; CDR3nt: TGTGCCAGCAGCCGAGGACTAGCGGGCCCAGATACGCAGTATTTT